This entry lists 6 T cell receptor beta chains sequenced from one sample in a study of human T cells and chemical hapten exposure. Time point noted: patch test 2, 6 weeks after DPC sensitization. Treatment noted: therapeutic diphenylcyclopropenone sensitization with weekly scalp DPC. TCRdb processed the RACE reads anew with MiXCR; each CDR3 protein has one entry. This table has around 69,000 distinct CDR3 sequences, around 8.8% appearing once. This specimen was whole blood, taken in connection with sensitization to the hapten diphenylcyclopropenone (DPC). Receptor source: a woman between 50 and 59 years old with alopecia areata. Some clones in this sample may be carry-over from other donors' samples.

V usage is TRBV19 and J usage is TRBJ2-7; 8 positions match TRBD2. The length of the CDR3 is 15 residues. The V and J ends lost 5 bases and 1 base, in that order; junction bases with no gene match: 7. Germline V lookup: CDR1 LNHDA, CDR2 SQIVND (reference sequence). The CDR3 region is CASSLGLGRSYEQYF. CDR3 in DNA: TGTGCCAGTAGTTTGGGACTAGGAAGGTCCTACGAGCAGTACTTC.

This chain joins TRBV18 and TRBJ1-2; no clear D gene. The CDR3 runs to 19 residues. V was pared by 4 bases and J by 4 bases, with 28 bases between. The germline V gene encodes CDR1 KGHSH and CDR2 LQKENI. The chain's CDR3 is CASSRTDGWQKTPSYGYTF. The CDR3 coding sequence is TGTGCCAGCTCACGCACCGATGGTTGGCAGAAGACCCCTAGCTATGGCTACACCTTC. The full variable domain, with the rest looked up from reference TRBV18 and TRBJ1-2, is NAGVMQNPRHLVRRRGQEARLRCSPMKGHSHVYWYRQLPEEGLKFMVYLQKENIIDESGMPKERFSAEFPKEGPSILRIQQVVRGDSAAYFCASSRTDGWQKTPSYGYTFGSGTRLTVV.

The chain combines TRBV6-5 with TRBJ2-7; TRBD1 aligns across 11 bases. The CDR3 covers 15 residues. Germline CDR1 is MNHEY and CDR2 is SVGAGI. V gave up 2 bases and J gave up 1 base; unmatched junction bases: 1. This chain's CDR3 is CASSYGQGASYEQYF. In nucleotides, the CDR3 is TGTGCCAGCAGTTACGGACAGGGGGCTTCCTACGAGCAGTACTTC.

This clonotype was counted between two and nine times. This chain links TRBV7-2 with TRBJ1-5; tentative D call: TRBD1 (5 bases). Germline V lookup: CDR1 SGHTA, CDR2 FQGNSA. This CDR3 is built from 14 residues. V gave up 8 bases and J gave up 4 bases, with 15 bases separating them. This CDR3 reads CASYRTGRNQPQHF. The CDR3 coding sequence is TGTGCCAGCTACCGAACAGGCCGTAATCAGCCCCAGCATTTT.

The rearrangement links TRBV29-1 to TRBJ2-1; 10 positions agree with TRBD2. V trimming: 7 bases; J trimming: 0 bases; junction bases outside the gene matches: 6. CDR3 size: 15 residues. CDR1 is SQVTM, CDR2 ANQGSEA, per germline. The CDR3 loop reads CSGNVAGGSYNEQFF. In nucleotides, the CDR3 is TGCAGCGGTAACGTAGCGGGAGGCTCCTACAATGAGCAGTTCTTC.

This clonotype was detected a few times. This chain joins TRBV7-8 and TRBJ1-5; D is unresolved. V was clipped by 3 bases and J by 0 bases, with 9 bases between them. The germline V gene has CDR1 SGHVS and CDR2 FQNEAQ. This CDR3 is built from 15 residues. CDR3 nucleotide sequence: TGTGCCAGCAGCTTGGCTCAGTATAGCAATCAGCCCCAGCATTTT. Translating gives CASSLAQYSNQPQHF. Full variable domain (missing parts from reference TRBV7-8 and TRBJ1-5): GAGVSQSPRYKVAKRGQDVALRCDPISGHVSLFWYQQALGQGPEFLTYFQNEAQLDKSGLPSDRFFAERPEGSVSTLKIQRTQQEDSAVYLCASSLAQYSNQPQHFGDGTRLSIL.